Included here is one TCR beta chain sequence, with context. The data were obtained in a study of blood T cell repertoires in COVID-19. About the study: The study drew acute and convalescent COVID-19 samples from the United States, Italy and Spain. T cells, B-cell-depleted T cells, or PBMCs supplied cDNA or gDNA.

The V segment lost 8 bases and the J segment 2 bases; nucleotides outside the gene matches: 7. Germline CDR1 and CDR2: SGHAT and FQNNGV. This CDR3 region has 15 residues. Source study methods: Nucleated cell counts were estimated from reference gene primer amplification. Assay used: immunoSEQ multiplex PCR; TCRdb lists only in-frame clones, some missing. D and trimming were read from the DNA, whereas the V and J calls and clone size are those reported in that table. The sample lists about 45,000 clones; roughly three quarters were seen once. The sequencing input was peripheral blood. The chain recombines TRBV11-2 with TRBJ1-3, with TRBD1 identical over 9 bases. The receptor comes from a man in his sixties or seventies with acute or convalescent COVID-19. The DNA for the CDR3 is TGTGCCAGCGTAAACAGGGGGCGAACTGGAAACACCATATATTTT. This gives the protein CASVNRGRTGNTIYF.